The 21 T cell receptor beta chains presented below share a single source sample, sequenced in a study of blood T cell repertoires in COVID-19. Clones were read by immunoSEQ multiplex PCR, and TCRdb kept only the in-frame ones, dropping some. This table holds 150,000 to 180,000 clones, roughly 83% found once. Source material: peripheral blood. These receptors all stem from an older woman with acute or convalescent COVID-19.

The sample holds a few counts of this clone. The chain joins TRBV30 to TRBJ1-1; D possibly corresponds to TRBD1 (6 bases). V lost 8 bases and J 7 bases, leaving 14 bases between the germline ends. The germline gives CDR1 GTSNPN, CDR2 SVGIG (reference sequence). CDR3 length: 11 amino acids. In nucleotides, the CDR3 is TGTGCCATACAGGGTCGACTTGAAGCTTTCTTT. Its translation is CAIQGRLEAFF.

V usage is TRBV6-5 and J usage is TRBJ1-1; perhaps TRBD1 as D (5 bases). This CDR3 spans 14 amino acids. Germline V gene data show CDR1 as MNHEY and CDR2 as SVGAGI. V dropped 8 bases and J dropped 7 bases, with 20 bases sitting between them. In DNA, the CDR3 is TGTGCCAGCTGGACCCAGGGTTGGCGGGGTGAAGCTTTCTTT. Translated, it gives CASWTQGWRGEAFF.

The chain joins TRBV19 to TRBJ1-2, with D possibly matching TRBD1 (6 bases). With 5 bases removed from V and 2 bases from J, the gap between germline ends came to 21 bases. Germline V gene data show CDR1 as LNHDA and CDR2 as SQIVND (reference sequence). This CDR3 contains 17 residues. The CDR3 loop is CASSPGPTGTSNYGYTF. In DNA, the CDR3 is TGTGCCAGTAGTCCAGGCCCAACCGGGACAAGCAACTATGGCTACACCTTC.

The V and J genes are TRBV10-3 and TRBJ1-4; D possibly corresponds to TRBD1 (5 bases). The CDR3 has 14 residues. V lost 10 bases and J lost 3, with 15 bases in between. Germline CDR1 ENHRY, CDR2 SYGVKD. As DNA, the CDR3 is TGTGCCACCCGTTCCGGGGGATCTAATGAAAAACTGTTTTTT. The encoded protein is CATRSGGSNEKLFF.

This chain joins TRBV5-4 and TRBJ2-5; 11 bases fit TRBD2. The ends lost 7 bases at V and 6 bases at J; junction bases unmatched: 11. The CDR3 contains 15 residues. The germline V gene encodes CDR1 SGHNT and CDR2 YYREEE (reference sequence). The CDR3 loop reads CASSGDQTSGKTQYF. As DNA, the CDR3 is TGTGCCAGCTCGGGGGACCAGACTAGCGGGAAGACCCAGTACTTC.

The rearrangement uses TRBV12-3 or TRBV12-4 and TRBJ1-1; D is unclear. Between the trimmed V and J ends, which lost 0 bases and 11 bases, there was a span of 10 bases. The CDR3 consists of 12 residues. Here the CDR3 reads CASSLARVSAFF. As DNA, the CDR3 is TGTGCCAGCAGTTTAGCGCGGGTGTCGGCTTTCTTT.

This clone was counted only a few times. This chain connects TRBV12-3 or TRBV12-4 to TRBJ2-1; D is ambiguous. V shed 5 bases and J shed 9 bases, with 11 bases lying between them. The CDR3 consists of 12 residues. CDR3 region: CASSPQVGEQFF. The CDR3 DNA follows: TGTGCCAGCAGTCCCCAGGTGGGTGAGCAGTTCTTC.

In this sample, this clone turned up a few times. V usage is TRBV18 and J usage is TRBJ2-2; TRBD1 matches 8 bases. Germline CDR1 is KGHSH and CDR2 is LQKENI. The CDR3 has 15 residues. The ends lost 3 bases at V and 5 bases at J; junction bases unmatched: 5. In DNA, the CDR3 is TGTGCCAGCTCACCGGACAGGGTTTTTACCGGGGAGCTGTTTTTT. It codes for CASSPDRVFTGELFF.

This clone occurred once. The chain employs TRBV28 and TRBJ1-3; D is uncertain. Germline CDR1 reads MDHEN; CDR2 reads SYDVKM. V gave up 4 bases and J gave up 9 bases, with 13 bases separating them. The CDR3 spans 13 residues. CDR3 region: CASSSPSGGTIYF. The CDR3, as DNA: TGTGCCAGCAGTTCACCTTCAGGAGGCACCATATATTTT. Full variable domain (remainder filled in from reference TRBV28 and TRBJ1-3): DVKVTQSSRYLVKRTGEKVFLECVQDMDHENMFWYRQDPGLGLRLIYFSYDVKMKEKGDIPEGYSVSREKKERFSLILESASTNQTSMYLCASSSPSGGTIYFGEGSWLTVV.

CDR3 bases: TGTGCCAGCTCACTTGACAGATCACCTTATGGCTACACCTTC. This sequence encodes CASSLDRSPYGYTF. The chain couples TRBV18 to TRBJ1-2; maybe TRBD1 (5 bases). CDR1 and CDR2 (germline): KGHSH, LQKENI. This CDR3 contains 14 residues. The ends were cut back, 4 bases at V and 5 bases at J, with 14 bases in the middle.

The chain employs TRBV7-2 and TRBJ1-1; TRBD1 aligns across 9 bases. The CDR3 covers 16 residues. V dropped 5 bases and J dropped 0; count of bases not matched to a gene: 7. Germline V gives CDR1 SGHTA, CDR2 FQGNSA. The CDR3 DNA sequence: TGTGCCAGCAGCCCAGGACAGGGGAGGATGAACACTGAAGCTTTCTTT. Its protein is CASSPGQGRMNTEAFF. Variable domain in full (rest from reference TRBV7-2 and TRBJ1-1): GAGVSQSPSNKVTEKGKDVELRCDPISGHTALYWYRQSLGQGLEFLIYFQGNSAPDKSGLPSDRFSAERTGGSVSTLTIQRTQQEDSAVYLCASSPGQGRMNTEAFFGQGTRLTVV.

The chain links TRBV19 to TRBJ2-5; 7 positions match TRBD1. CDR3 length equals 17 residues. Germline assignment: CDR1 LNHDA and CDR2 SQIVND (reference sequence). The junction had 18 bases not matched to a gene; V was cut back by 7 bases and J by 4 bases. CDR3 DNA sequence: TGTGCCAGTACCGCCCGAGTCATGAGGGGGCGCCGAGAGACCCAGTACTTC. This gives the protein CASTARVMRGRRETQYF.

The CDR3 loop is CASSLVQGNEKLFF. CDR3 DNA: TGTGCCAGCAGTTTGGTGCAGGGTAATGAAAAACTGTTTTTT. The chain employs TRBV28 and TRBJ1-4, with D tentatively TRBD1 (5 bases). CDR3 length: 14 residues. The V end was cut by 3 bases, the J end by 4 bases, with 9 bases between. Per germline, CDR1 MDHEN and CDR2 SYDVKM.

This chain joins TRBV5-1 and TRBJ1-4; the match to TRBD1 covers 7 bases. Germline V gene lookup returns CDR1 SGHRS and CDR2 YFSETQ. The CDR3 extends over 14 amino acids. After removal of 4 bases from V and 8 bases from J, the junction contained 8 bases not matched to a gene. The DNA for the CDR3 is TGCGCCAGCAGCGAAGGGACAGCGAACGAAAAACTGTTTTTT. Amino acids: CASSEGTANEKLFF. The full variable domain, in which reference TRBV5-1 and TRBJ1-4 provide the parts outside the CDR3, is KAGVTQTPRYLIKTRGQQVTLSCSPISGHRSVSWYQQTPGQGLQFLFEYFSETQRNKGNFPGRFSGRQFSNSRSEMNVSTLELGDSALYLCASSEGTANEKLFFGSGTQLSVL.

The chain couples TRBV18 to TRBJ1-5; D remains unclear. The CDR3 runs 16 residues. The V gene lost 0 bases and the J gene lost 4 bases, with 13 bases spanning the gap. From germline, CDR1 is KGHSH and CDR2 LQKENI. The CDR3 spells CASSPPGSRENQPQHF. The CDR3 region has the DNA TGTGCCAGCTCACCACCGGGGTCAAGGGAGAATCAGCCCCAGCATTTT.

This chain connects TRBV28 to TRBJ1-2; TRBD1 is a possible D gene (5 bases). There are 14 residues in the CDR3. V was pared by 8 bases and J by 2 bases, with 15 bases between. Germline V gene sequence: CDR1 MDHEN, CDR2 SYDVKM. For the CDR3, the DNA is TGTGCCAGCGGTACGGGGGGAAAGAACTATGGCTACACCTTC. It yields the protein CASGTGGKNYGYTF.

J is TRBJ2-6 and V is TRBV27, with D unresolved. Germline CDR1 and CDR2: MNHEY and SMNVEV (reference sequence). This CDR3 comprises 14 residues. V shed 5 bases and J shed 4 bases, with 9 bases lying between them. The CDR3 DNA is TGTGCCAGCAGTATTACTCGGGGGGCCAACGTCCTGACTTTC. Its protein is CASSITRGANVLTF.

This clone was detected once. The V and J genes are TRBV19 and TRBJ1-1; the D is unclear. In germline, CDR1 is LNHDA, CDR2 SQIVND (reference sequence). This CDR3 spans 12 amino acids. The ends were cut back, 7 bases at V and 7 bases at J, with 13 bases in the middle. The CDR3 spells CASNFRGNEAFF. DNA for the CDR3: TGTGCCAGTAATTTTCGCGGTAATGAAGCTTTCTTT.

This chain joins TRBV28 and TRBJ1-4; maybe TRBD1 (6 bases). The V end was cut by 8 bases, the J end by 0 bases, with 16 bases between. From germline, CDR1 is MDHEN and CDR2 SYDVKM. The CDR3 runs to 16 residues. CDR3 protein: CASSGGGAATNEKLFF. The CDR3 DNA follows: TGTGCCAGCTCAGGAGGGGGGGCTGCAACTAATGAAAAACTGTTTTTT.

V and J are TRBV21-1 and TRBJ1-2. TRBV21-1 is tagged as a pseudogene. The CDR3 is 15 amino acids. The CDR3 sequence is CASSPREDAFYGYTF. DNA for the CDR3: TGTGCCAGCAGCCCCCGGGAGGACGCCTTCTATGGCTACACCTTC.

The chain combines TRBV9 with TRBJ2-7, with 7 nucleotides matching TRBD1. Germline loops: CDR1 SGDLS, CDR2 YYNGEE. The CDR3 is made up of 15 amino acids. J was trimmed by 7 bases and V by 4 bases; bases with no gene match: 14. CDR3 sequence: CASSKYPDRTEEQYF. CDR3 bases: TGTGCCAGCAGCAAATACCCGGACAGGACGGAAGAGCAGTACTTC. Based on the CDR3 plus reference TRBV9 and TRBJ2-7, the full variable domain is DSGVTQTPKHLITATGQRVTLRCSPRSGDLSVYWYQQSLDQGLQFLIQYYNGEERAKGNILERFSAQQFPDLHSELNLSSLELGDSALYFCASSKYPDRTEEQYFGPGTRLTVT.